What follows describes a single TCR beta chain. What antigen it recognizes has not been identified. No base quality information exists; no much larger clone differs at one position. The sample belongs to a study of OX40 agonist ivuxolimab in advanced cancers. Notes on the research overall: Ivuxolimab was an agonistic, fully human IgG2 monoclonal antibody directed against OX40 (CD134), a costimulatory receptor. Intravenous ivuxolimab was administered to patients every 2 weeks at six dose levels: 0.01, 0.1, 0.3, 1.5, 3 and 10 mg/kg. Of the approximately 54 patients in dose escalation, about 20 had hepatocellular carcinoma, some 15 had melanoma, 9 had renal cell carcinoma and 9 had head and neck cancer. In the dose-escalation cohort, roughly 80% of patients were male, and the mean age was approximately 55 years, with a range of roughly 23 to 85. Prior anti-PD-1, anti-PD-L1 or anti-CTLA-4 therapy was permitted, and 35% to 40% of dose-escalation patients had received checkpoint inhibitors. Partial responses occurred in three dose-escalation patients, of whom one had hepatocellular carcinoma and two had cutaneous melanoma. The purpose of peripheral TCRbeta sequencing was to test whether ivuxolimab changed TCR sequence diversity and led to clonal T-cell expansion. The paper covers the monotherapy dose-escalation part of the phase I ivuxolimab trial, which included N of about 50 patients. The paper's findings and limits, for the study overall: At doses of 0.1 to 3.0 mg/kg, clonal expansion of both CD4+ and CD8+ blood T cells was observed from baseline to week 6. Low levels of normalized T-cell clonal expansion were also seen in some patients who did not respond. The antigen specificity of the clonally expanded peripheral T cells was not determined. On average, CD8+ T cells showed more expanded clones than CD4+ T cells after ivuxolimab. In partial responders in the 0.1-3.0 mg/kg groups, normalized peripheral clonal expansion was found to be among the lowest, especially among CD8+ T cells.

The trial excluded patients who had a history of autoimmune disease or who were on systemic immunosuppression. Peripheral blood for TCR sequencing was collected from all dose cohorts at baseline, on cycle 4 day 1, and on cycle 7 day 1. The samples were taken from a phase I, first-in-human, multicenter, open-label dose-escalation trial of ivuxolimab. Adults with locally advanced or metastatic head and neck squamous cell, hepatocellular, melanoma or renal cell carcinoma were enrolled in the trial. Before TCR sequencing, CD4+ T cells and CD8+ T cells from peripheral blood were sorted into separate populations. Genomic DNA was isolated from the sorted cells so that the TCRbeta CDR3 region could be sequenced. The immunoSEQ Assay was used for sequencing of TCRbeta CDR3 regions. TCRdb mirrors the immuneACCESS table, restricted to in-frame sequences. Some clones are absent from its copies; in checked studies, under half trace to an unresolved V gene, and the reason for the others is unknown. This sample lists over 60,000 clones; 82% were detected once. The ten most abundant clones make up 6% to 8% of the sample.

The input for sequencing was CD4+ or CD8+ T cells sorted from blood, taken in a trial of the OX40 agonist ivuxolimab. This receptor was identified in an adult with an advanced solid tumor such as melanoma, head and neck, liver or kidney cancer.

The CDR3: CASSLAGVPGANVLTF. In nucleotide form, the sequence is TGTGCCAGCAGCTTGGCAGGGGTACCCGGGGCCAACGTCCTGACTTTC. The sequence joins TRBV5-4 to TRBJ2-6; the D region possibly corresponds to TRBD1 (6 bases align). The CDR3, from cysteine to phenylalanine, totals 16 residues. Only CDR3 DNA remains: 48 bases, in frame from the first base. The germline V gene (reference sequence) provides CDR1 SGHNT and CDR2 YYREEE. V is clipped by 0 bases and J by 4 bases, and the sequence between their germline boundaries is 11 bases long. With all but the CDR3 taken from the reference TRBV5-4 and TRBJ2-6 genes, the full variable domain is: ETGVTQSPTHLIKTRGQQVTLRCSSQSGHNTVSWYQQALGQGPQFIFQYYREEENGRGNFPPRFSGLQFPNYSSELNVNALELDDSALYLCASSLAGVPGANVLTFGAGSRLTVL.